Shown below are 22 T cell receptor beta chains from a single sample sequenced in a study of shared clonotypes between healthy human individuals. CD45RO-negative CD8 cells positively selected for CCR7 made up the naive population, which excluded terminally differentiated effector memory CD45RA+ cells. Data came from immunoSEQ multiplex PCR; TCRdb stores just in-frame clones and leaves some out. Among 500,000 to 700,000 clones, around 96% were seen once, and the ten largest hold 0.11%. The specimen was naive CD8+ T cells sorted from blood. These receptors were obtained from a woman younger than 45 in good health.

This clone has a single count. The rearrangement uses TRBV29-1 and TRBJ2-3, with D hard to call. The V gene lost 4 bases and the J gene lost 4 bases, with 21 bases spanning the gap. Germline CDR1 SQVTM, CDR2 ANQGSEA. There are 16 residues in the CDR3. The CDR3 DNA reads TGCAGCGTTGGGGGTAGTAACAGCCCGAATGCAGATACGCAGTATTTT. It translates to CSVGGSNSPNADTQYF.

This clone has a handful of counts. The V gene is TRBV9, the J gene TRBJ1-1; D not resolved. Germline values: CDR1 SGDLS, CDR2 YYNGEE. The CDR3 extends over 13 amino acids. V gave up 0 bases and J gave up 5 bases, with 8 bases separating them. This chain's CDR3 is CASSVARGTEAFF. The CDR3 DNA follows: TGTGCCAGCAGCGTAGCTCGTGGTACTGAAGCTTTCTTT.

The V call is TRBV5-1, the J call TRBJ2-7; 7 bases fit TRBD2. The CDR3 loop spans 16 amino acids. Germline-derived CDR1 and CDR2 are SGHRS and YFSETQ. The V segment lost 6 bases and the J segment 4 bases; nucleotides outside the gene matches: 16. CDR3: CASTYRGAGASYEQYF. DNA for the CDR3: TGCGCCAGCACCTACCGCGGGGCGGGAGCTAGTTACGAGCAGTACTTC.

For this clone: The sample contains more than one DNA sequence encoding this CDR3. The J gene is TRBJ2-7, the V gene TRBV19; D unclear. CDR1 is LNHDA, CDR2 SQIVND, per germline (reference sequence). Trimming left V 4 bases short and J 0 bases short, with 7 bases between. The CDR3 runs 13 residues. The CDR3 nucleotides read TGTGCCAGTAGTACCGTCTCCTCCTACGAGCAGTACTTC. This encodes CASSTVSSYEQYF.

The rearrangement links TRBV15 to TRBJ2-2, with D possibly TRBD2 on 5 matching bases. Germline V gene lookup returns CDR1 LNHNV and CDR2 YYDKDF (reference sequence). The V end was cut by 1 base, the J end by 8 bases, with 17 bases between. There are 16 residues in the CDR3. The CDR3 nucleotides read TGTGCCACCAGCAGAGGTAGGGCCACCCGGGGTGGGGAGCTGTTTTTT. The encoded protein is CATSRGRATRGGELFF.

The chain has TRBV19 and TRBJ1-1; perhaps TRBD1 as D (6 bases). From germline, CDR1 is LNHDA and CDR2 SQIVND (reference sequence). This CDR3 region has 13 residues. The V end lost 7 bases, the J end lost 1 base, and 10 bases lay between the germline ends. The CDR3 here is CASIEQGNTEAFF. The CDR3 DNA sequence: TGTGCCAGTATAGAACAGGGGAACACTGAAGCTTTCTTT.

The V and J genes are TRBV25-1 and TRBJ2-7; D gene unclear. Germline lookup yields CDR1 MGHDK and CDR2 SYGVNS. CDR3 length: 14 residues. Trimming removed 11 bases from V and 0 bases from J, with 17 bases in between. The CDR3: CAVFRAASSYEQYF. The DNA of the CDR3 is TGTGCCGTCTTTCGTGCAGCTAGCTCCTACGAGCAGTACTTC.

The chain is built from TRBV9 and TRBJ1-4, with 9 bases identical to TRBD1. The V gene's germline CDR1 is SGDLS and CDR2 YYNGEE. The CDR3 is 17 residues long. V trimming: 3 bases; J trimming: 8 bases; junction bases outside the gene matches: 14. The CDR3: CASSEDTGTGMGEKLFF. For the CDR3, the DNA is TGTGCCAGCAGCGAGGATACCGGGACAGGGATGGGGGAAAAACTGTTTTTT. Based on the CDR3 plus reference TRBV9 and TRBJ1-4, the full variable domain is DSGVTQTPKHLITATGQRVTLRCSPRSGDLSVYWYQQSLDQGLQFLIQYYNGEERAKGNILERFSAQQFPDLHSELNLSSLELGDSALYFCASSEDTGTGMGEKLFFGSGTQLSVL.

This chain uses TRBV6-1 with TRBJ2-7; 8 nucleotides line up with TRBD2. V trimming: 8 bases; J trimming: 6 bases; junction bases outside the gene matches: 9. Germline loops: CDR1 MNHNS, CDR2 SASEGT. The CDR3 totals 13 residues. This CDR3 is CASQPGLDLEQYF. Written as DNA, the CDR3 is TGTGCCAGCCAGCCGGGACTAGACCTCGAGCAGTACTTC.

The genes are TRBV2 and TRBJ1-1; maybe TRBD1 (6 bases). V was clipped by 7 bases and J by 7 bases, with 13 bases between them. CDR1 is SNHLY and CDR2 is FYNNEI in the germline V gene. There are 12 residues in the CDR3. The CDR3 nucleotides read TGTGCCAGCAACGGGGGAGGGGGTGAAGCTTTCTTT. This sequence encodes CASNGGGGEAFF.

J is TRBJ2-7 and V is TRBV6-1; D possibly corresponds to TRBD2 (6 bases). This CDR3 spans 15 amino acids. Deletions cut 1 base from V and 9 bases from J, with 19 bases between. In germline, CDR1 is MNHNS, CDR2 SASEGT. DNA of the CDR3: TGTGCCAGCAGTGAAGGAGTGGGTGGAGGGGAAGGGCAGTACTTC. It translates to CASSEGVGGGEGQYF.

In nucleotides, the CDR3 is TGTGCCAGCAGCTTATCGGCCGACAGGGAAGGGACGGTTAACTCAGCTAACTATGGCTACACCTTC. This codes for CASSLSADREGTVNSANYGYTF. The chain employs TRBV7-6 and TRBJ1-2, with TRBD1 identical over 7 bases. Germline values: CDR1 SGHVS, CDR2 FNYEAQ. The CDR3 has 22 residues. V was clipped by 2 bases and J by 0 bases; unmatched bases: 24.

The V and J genes are TRBV5-1 and TRBJ2-7; D gene uncertain. The germline gives CDR1 SGHRS, CDR2 YFSETQ. V was cut by 2 bases and J by 2 bases, with 8 bases left in between. CDR3 length: 13 residues. The CDR3: CASSFDKPYEQYF. The CDR3 coding sequence is TGCGCCAGCAGCTTCGACAAACCCTACGAGCAGTACTTC.

The V call is TRBV5-5, the J call TRBJ2-7; TRBD1 might be the D (6 bases). Germline V CDR1 and CDR2: SGHKS, YYEKEE (reference sequence). Deletions cut 2 bases from V and 4 bases from J, with 10 bases between. The length of the CDR3 is 13 residues. DNA for the CDR3: TGTGCCAGCAGCTTTGACAGGCCATACGAGCAGTACTTC. Its translation: CASSFDRPYEQYF.

On this clone itself: This sample also contains other DNA sequences that code for the same CDR3. The CDR3 region is CASSLGGRPYEQYF. Written as DNA, the CDR3 is TGTGCCAGCAGTTTGGGCGGGAGACCCTACGAGCAGTACTTC. V is TRBV7-3 and J is TRBJ2-7; 7 bases map to TRBD2. Germline CDR1 SGHTA, CDR2 FQGTGA. The CDR3 spans 14 residues. V trimming: 6 bases; J trimming: 2 bases; junction bases outside the gene matches: 7.

This chain uses TRBV27 with TRBJ1-5; TRBD1 might be the D (5 bases). There are 14 residues in the CDR3. Looked up from germline, CDR1 is MNHEY and CDR2 is SMNVEV (reference sequence). Between the trimmed V and J ends, which lost 8 bases and 0 bases, there was a span of 11 bases. The CDR3 region has the DNA TGTGCCAGCCACAGGTCCTATAGCAATCAGCCCCAGCATTTT. It codes for CASHRSYSNQPQHF.

V and J are TRBV30 and TRBJ2-7; 8 bases line up with TRBD2. Trimming at V came to 2 bases and at J to 4 bases, leaving 13 bases not matched to a gene. Germline V gene data show CDR1 as GTSNPN and CDR2 as SVGIG (reference sequence). This CDR3 is 16 amino acids long. The CDR3 DNA sequence: TGTGCCTGGAGTATCCCCTTTCGGGAGGGCCGGTACGAGCAGTACTTC. It codes for CAWSIPFREGRYEQYF.

Here the CDR3 DNA reads TGCAGCGTTGAGGGGGAAGCGGGAGTAGAGCAGTTCTTC. Protein: CSVEGEAGVEQFF. The chain is built from TRBV29-1 and TRBJ2-1; 8 bases match TRBD2. This CDR3 region has 13 residues. Germline-derived CDR1 and CDR2 are SQVTM and ANQGSEA. Trimming at V came to 3 bases and at J to 10 bases, leaving 8 bases not matched to a gene.

This sequence joins TRBV6-5 and TRBJ2-7, with 7 bases fitting TRBD1. The CDR3 covers 14 residues. Trimming removed 1 base from V and 2 bases from J; junction bases left unmatched: 2. Looked up from germline, CDR1 is MNHEY and CDR2 is SVGAGI. The CDR3 loop reads CASSYFDRAYEQYF. The CDR3 DNA sequence: TGTGCCAGCAGTTACTTCGACAGGGCCTACGAGCAGTACTTC.

The chain couples TRBV9 to TRBJ1-2, with 10 bases fitting TRBD1. The V gene end was trimmed by 3 bases and the J gene end by 4 bases; junction bases not matched to a gene: 6. CDR1 and CDR2 from the germline V gene are SGDLS and YYNGEE. The CDR3 covers 15 residues. The CDR3 here is CASSAGTGDSYGYTF. DNA for the CDR3: TGTGCCAGCAGCGCGGGGACAGGGGATAGCTATGGCTACACCTTC.

V is TRBV19 and J is TRBJ2-5; 7 nucleotides align to TRBD1. This CDR3 spans 15 amino acids. The germline V gene has CDR1 LNHDA and CDR2 SQIVND (reference sequence). V lost 3 bases, J lost 4 bases, and 8 bases stayed unmatched. The chain's CDR3 is CASSILQGVGETQYF. CDR3 in DNA: TGTGCCAGTAGTATTTTGCAGGGGGTAGGAGAGACCCAGTACTTC.

This sequence joins TRBV27 and TRBJ2-5, with D perhaps TRBD1 (6 bases). The J call is in doubt because the DNA end fits TRBJ2-7 better. This CDR3 is 16 amino acids long. Germline V CDR1 and CDR2: MNHEY, SMNVEV (reference sequence). CDR3 protein: CASSFASGDTSYEQYF. For the CDR3, the DNA is TGTGCCAGCAGTTTCGCCTCTGGGGACACTTCCTACGAGCAGTACTTC.